A single sample gave rise to the 19 T cell receptor beta chains below, sequenced in a study of tumor and adjacent non-tumor tissue in lung cancer. RNA was extracted from bulk tissue without any cell sorting. TCRbeta libraries were built with three rounds of nested PCR, modified from ARM-PCR. TCRdb re-analysed the multiplex PCR reads in MiXCR, keeping a single row per CDR3 protein. The data hold 100,000 to 150,000 distinct CDR3 sequences, with about 66% observed a single time. Sequencing was performed on lung tumor tissue. Receptor source: a man younger than 45 with non-small cell lung cancer.

Details on this clonotype: A much larger clone sits a single nucleotide away, making a read error possible. The genes are TRBV5-4 and TRBJ1-1; D is perhaps TRBD1 (6 bases). The germline CDR1 and CDR2 sequences are SGHNT and YYREEE (reference sequence). This CDR3 is 17 amino acids long. For the CDR3, the DNA is TGTGCCAGCAGATTGGAGGCTAGGGAAGGGGGAAACACTGAAGCTTTCTTT. The encoded protein is CASRLEAREGGNTEAFF.

Comments on this clonotype: A read error is possible here, since a much larger clone lies one base away. V is TRBV6-5 and J is TRBJ2-2; D perhaps matches TRBD2 (5 bases). The germline V gene encodes CDR1 MNHEY and CDR2 SVGAGI. This CDR3 has 12 residues. The CDR3 here is CASSYRYGEPFF. In DNA form, the CDR3 reads TGTGCCAGCAGTTACAGATACGGGGAGCCGTTTTTT.

On this clonotype: A single base separates this from a much larger clone, so it may be a read error. The chain combines TRBV20-1 with TRBJ1-6; D remains ambiguous. The germline CDR1 and CDR2 sequences are DFQATT and SNEGSKA (reference sequence). This CDR3 spans 13 amino acids. The CDR3 reads CSARGRDNSALYF. In nucleotides, the CDR3 is TGCAGTGCTAGAGGAAGGGATAATTCAGCCCTCTACTTT.

In this sample, this clonotype turned up many times. The chain is built from TRBV10-2 and TRBJ2-7; D call uncertain. CDR1 is WSHSY and CDR2 is SAAADI in the germline V gene. Trimming took 0 bases from V and 3 from J, leaving 9 bases between them. The CDR3 length is 14 residues. The CDR3 DNA is TGCGCCAGCAGTGAGTCCTGGGCCGGCTACGAGCAGTACTTC. It translates to CASSESWAGYEQYF.

As for this clonotype: A much larger clone lies one base from this, so it may be a read error. The chain couples TRBV20-1 to TRBJ2-1; 10 bases align to TRBD2. V dropped 6 bases and J dropped 8; count of bases not matched to a gene: 10. Germline V gene sequence: CDR1 DFQATT, CDR2 SNEGSKA (reference sequence). The CDR3 covers 14 residues. CDR3 residues: CSAPGLAVDDEQFF. The CDR3, as DNA: TGCAGTGCCCCAGGACTAGCGGTAGATGATGAGCAGTTCTTC.

Comments on this clonotype: One junction end disagrees with the germline gene, perhaps due to a read error. This sequence joins TRBV6-5 and TRBJ1-4, with TRBD1 matching 8 bases. Germline values: CDR1 MNHEY, CDR2 SVGAGI. The CDR3 has 14 residues. CDR3 nucleotide sequence: TGTGCCGGCAGTTACGAGGGACAGGCAAATCAACTGTTTTTT. This encodes CAGSYEGQANQLFF.

Concerning this clonotype: A much larger clone lies one base from this, so it may be a read error. This sequence joins TRBV6-5 and TRBJ1-1; D call uncertain. The CDR3 length is 13 residues. Germline-derived CDR1 and CDR2 are MNHEY and SVGAGI. CDR3 sequence (DNA): TGTGGCAGCAGTAGACACTTGAACACTGAAGCTTTCTTT. Translation: CGSSRHLNTEAFF.

This clonotype was counted many times. The CDR3 bases are TGCAGCGGACGAGGAGGCACTGAAGCTTTCTTT. This gives the protein CSGRGGTEAFF. The rearrangement uses TRBV29-1 and TRBJ1-1, with D unclear. The germline CDR1 and CDR2 sequences are SQVTM and ANQGSEA. This CDR3 has 11 amino acids. With 7 bases removed from V and 4 bases from J, the gap between germline ends came to 10 bases.

Regarding this clonotype: A much larger clonotype is one base distant, so this may be a read error. The rearrangement uses TRBV12-3 or TRBV12-4 and TRBJ2-2; 8 nucleotides match TRBD1. This CDR3 contains 16 residues. With V trimmed by 6 bases and J by 6 bases, 12 bases remained unmatched. DNA of the CDR3: TGTGCCAGCAGCTACAGGACAGGGTTGGACCCCGGGGAGCTGTTTTTT. It yields the protein CASSYRTGLDPGELFF.

A note on this clonotype: Since the CDR3 does not end with the conserved phenylalanine or tryptophan, this likely comes from a read error. The J gene is TRBJ2-5, the V gene TRBV30; D is unresolved. Germline CDR1 GTSNPN, CDR2 SVGIG (reference sequence). The CDR3 has 13 amino acids. The ends were cut back, 2 bases at V and 5 bases at J, with 12 bases in the middle. The CDR3 region has the DNA TGTGCCTGGAGTCAGAAGGAGCCGGAGACCCAGTACTCC. Translating it yields CAWSQKEPETQYS.

Notes on this clonotype: Since a much larger clone is just one base distant, this may be a read error. This rearrangement joins TRBV5-4 to TRBJ2-1; 9 bases are a match to TRBD1. With V trimmed by 6 bases and J by 13 bases, 8 bases remained unmatched. CDR1 and CDR2 (germline): SGHNT, YYREEE (reference sequence). The CDR3 spans 12 residues. The CDR3 here is CASNTTGGRQFF. The CDR3 DNA sequence: TGTGCCAGCAACACGACAGGGGGACGACAGTTCTTC.

The V call is TRBV7-8, the J call TRBJ2-7; unclear D gene. CDR3 length: 15 amino acids. Germline V gene data show CDR1 as SGHVS and CDR2 as FQNEAQ. V shed 1 base and J shed 7 bases, with 17 bases lying between them. CDR3 bases: TGTGCCAGCAGCTTAGAGGGCTACTATTCCAAAGAGCAGTACTTC. Translated: CASSLEGYYSKEQYF.

This clonotype has a count of ten or more. This chain joins TRBV4-3 and TRBJ1-4; D remains unclear. Deletions cut 1 base from V and 8 bases from J, with 14 bases between. There are 15 residues in the CDR3. Germline CDR1 LGHNA, CDR2 YSLEER. The CDR3 bases are TGCGCCAGCAGCCAAGGGGCCGGGAGCCCAGAAAAACTGTTTTTT. Its protein product is CASSQGAGSPEKLFF.

This clonotype was recorded at least ten times. The chain employs TRBV11-3 and TRBJ1-2, with D hard to call. Germline V lookup: CDR1 SGHNT, CDR2 YENEEA. CDR3 length equals 14 residues. V was pared by 1 base and J by 5 bases, with 11 bases between. The DNA of the CDR3 is TGTGCCAGCAGCTTAGGTCCACGAGCTTATGGCTACACCTTC. It is translated as CASSLGPRAYGYTF.

On this clonotype itself: A much larger clone is a single base away; this may be a read error. V usage is TRBV6-5 and J usage is TRBJ1-6; 9 nucleotides line up with TRBD1. Germline lookup yields CDR1 MNHEY and CDR2 SVGAGI. V was pared by 9 bases and J by 5 bases, with 11 bases of the junction left unmatched. The CDR3 is 16 amino acids. The CDR3 coding sequence is TGTGCCAGGAAAACCAAGGGGACAGGGAATAATTCACCCCTCCACTTT. The encoded protein is CARKTKGTGNNSPLHF.

This clonotype was recorded a few times. This chain links TRBV12-3 or TRBV12-4 with TRBJ2-2; 7 bases align to TRBD1. This CDR3 is 17 amino acids long. V dropped 6 bases and J dropped 0; count of bases not matched to a gene: 10. Here the CDR3 reads CASSLWTGVANTGELFF. CDR3 sequence (DNA): TGTGCCAGCAGCCTATGGACAGGCGTTGCGAACACCGGGGAGCTGTTTTTT.

About this clonotype itself: Just one base apart from a much larger clone, this may be a read error. CDR3 protein: CSSHRGALSEQYF. CDR3 nucleotides: TGCAGTTCTCACAGGGGTGCACTCTCCGAGCAGTACTTC. The genes are TRBV20-1 and TRBJ2-7, with 7 bases lining up with TRBD1. The junction had 13 bases not matched to a gene; V was cut back by 8 bases and J by 6 bases. The germline CDR1 and CDR2 sequences are DFQATT and SNEGSKA (reference sequence). The CDR3 spans 13 residues.

For this clonotype: At one boundary the junction diverges from the germline segment, which might be a read error. The chain carries TRBV12-3 or TRBV12-4 and TRBJ2-7; possibly TRBD1 for D (5 bases). The CDR3 sequence is 14 residues long. CDR3 DNA: TGCGTCAGCAGTTTGGGGCTGCCCCCCTACGAGCAATACTTC. Translated: CVSSLGLPPYEQYF.

This clonotype was counted once. The chain is built from TRBV20-1 and TRBJ1-1, with 12 bases matching TRBD1. Germline trimming cut 7 bases from V and 12 bases from J; bases unmatched to any gene: 12. The CDR3 length is 13 residues. Germline loops: CDR1 DFQATT, CDR2 SNEGSKA (reference sequence). The DNA for the CDR3 is TGCAGTGTTGGAGTTCAGGGACAGGGGGCTCCTTTCTTT. It encodes CSVGVQGQGAPFF.